This T cell receptor beta chain derives from a study of blood T cell repertoires in COVID-19. Authors' data handling: The authors estimated nucleated cell counts from reference gene primer amplification. Produced via immunoSEQ multiplex PCR; TCRdb's table is partial and in-frame only. The DNA gave D and trimming, while V, J and clone size come from that table. The table has some 250,000 clones, roughly 80% seen once. The CDR3 sequence is 14 residues long. Trimming cost V 4 bases and J 3 bases; bases outside gene matches: 5. Germline V CDR1 and CDR2: SGDLS, YYNGEE. The sequence was collected from a man aged 50 or older with active or convalescent COVID-19. The sample taken for sequencing was peripheral blood. J is TRBJ1-1 and V is TRBV9, with 8 bases identical to TRBD1. CDR3 in DNA: TGTGCCAGCAGCCGGACAGGGAGGGACACTGAAGCTTTCTTT. Residues: CASSRTGRDTEAFF.